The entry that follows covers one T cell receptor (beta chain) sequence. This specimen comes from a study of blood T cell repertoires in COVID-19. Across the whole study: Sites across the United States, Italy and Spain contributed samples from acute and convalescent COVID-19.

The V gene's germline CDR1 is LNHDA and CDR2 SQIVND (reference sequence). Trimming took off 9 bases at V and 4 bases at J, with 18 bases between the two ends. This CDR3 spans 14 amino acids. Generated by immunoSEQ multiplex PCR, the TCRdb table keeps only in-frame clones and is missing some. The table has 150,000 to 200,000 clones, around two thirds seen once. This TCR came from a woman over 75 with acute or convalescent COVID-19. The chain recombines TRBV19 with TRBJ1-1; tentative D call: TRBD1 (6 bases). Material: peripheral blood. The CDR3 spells CASHTGLVGTEAFF. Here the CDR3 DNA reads TGTGCCAGCCACACAGGGTTGGTAGGCACTGAAGCTTTCTTT.